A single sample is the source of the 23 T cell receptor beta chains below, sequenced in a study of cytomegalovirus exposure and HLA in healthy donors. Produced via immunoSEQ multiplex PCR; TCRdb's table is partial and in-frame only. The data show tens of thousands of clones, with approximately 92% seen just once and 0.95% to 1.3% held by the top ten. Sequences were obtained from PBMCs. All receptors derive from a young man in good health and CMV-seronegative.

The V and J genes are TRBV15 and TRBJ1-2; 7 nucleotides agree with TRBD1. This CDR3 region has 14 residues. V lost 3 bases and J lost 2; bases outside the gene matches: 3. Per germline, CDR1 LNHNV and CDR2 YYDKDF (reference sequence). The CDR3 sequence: CATSSQDRNYGYTF. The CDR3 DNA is TGTGCCACCAGCAGTCAGGACAGGAACTATGGCTACACCTTC.

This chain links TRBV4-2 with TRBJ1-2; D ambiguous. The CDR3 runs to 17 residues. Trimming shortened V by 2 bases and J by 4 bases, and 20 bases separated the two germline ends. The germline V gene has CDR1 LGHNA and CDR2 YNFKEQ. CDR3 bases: TGTGCCAGCAGCCAAAGAGCCGCCCCAGGAAGCTCCTATGGCTACACCTTC. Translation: CASSQRAAPGSSYGYTF.

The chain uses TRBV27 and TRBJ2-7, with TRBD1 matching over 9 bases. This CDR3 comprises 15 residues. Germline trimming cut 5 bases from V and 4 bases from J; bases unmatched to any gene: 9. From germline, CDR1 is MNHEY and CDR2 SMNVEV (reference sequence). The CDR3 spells CASSERQGVIYEQYF. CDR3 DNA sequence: TGTGCCAGCAGTGAAAGACAGGGGGTCATTTACGAGCAGTACTTC.

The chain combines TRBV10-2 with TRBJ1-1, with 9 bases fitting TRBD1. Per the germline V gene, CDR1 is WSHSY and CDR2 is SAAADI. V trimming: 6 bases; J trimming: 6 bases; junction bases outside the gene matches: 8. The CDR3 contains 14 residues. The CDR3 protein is CASSSTQGAPEAFF. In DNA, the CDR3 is TGCGCCAGCAGCAGTACACAGGGGGCTCCTGAAGCTTTCTTT.

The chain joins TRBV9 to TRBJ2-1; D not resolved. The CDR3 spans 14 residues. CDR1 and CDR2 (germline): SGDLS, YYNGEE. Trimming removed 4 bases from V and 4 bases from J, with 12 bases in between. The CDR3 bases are TGTGCCAGCAGCCTCCTAGATACTTACAATGAGCAGTTCTTC. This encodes CASSLLDTYNEQFF. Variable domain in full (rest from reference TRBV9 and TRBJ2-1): DSGVTQTPKHLITATGQRVTLRCSPRSGDLSVYWYQQSLDQGLQFLIQYYNGEERAKGNILERFSAQQFPDLHSELNLSSLELGDSALYFCASSLLDTYNEQFFGPGTRLTVL.

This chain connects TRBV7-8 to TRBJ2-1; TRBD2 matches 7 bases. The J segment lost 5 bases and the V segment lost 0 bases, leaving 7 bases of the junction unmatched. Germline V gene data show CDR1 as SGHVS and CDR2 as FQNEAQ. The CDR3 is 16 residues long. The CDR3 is CASSLAGGSLHNEQFF. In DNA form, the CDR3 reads TGTGCCAGCAGCTTAGCGGGCGGGAGTCTTCACAATGAGCAGTTCTTC. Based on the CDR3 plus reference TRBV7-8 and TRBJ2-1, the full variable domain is GAGVSQSPRYKVAKRGQDVALRCDPISGHVSLFWYQQALGQGPEFLTYFQNEAQLDKSGLPSDRFFAERPEGSVSTLKIQRTQQEDSAVYLCASSLAGGSLHNEQFFGPGTRLTVL.

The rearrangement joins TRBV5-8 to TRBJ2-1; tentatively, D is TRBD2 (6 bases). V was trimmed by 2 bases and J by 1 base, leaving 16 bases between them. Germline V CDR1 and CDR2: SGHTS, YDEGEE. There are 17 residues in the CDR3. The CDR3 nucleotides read TGTGCCAGCAGCTTATACGGGACGGGAGCATCCTACAATGAGCAGTTCTTC. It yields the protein CASSLYGTGASYNEQFF.

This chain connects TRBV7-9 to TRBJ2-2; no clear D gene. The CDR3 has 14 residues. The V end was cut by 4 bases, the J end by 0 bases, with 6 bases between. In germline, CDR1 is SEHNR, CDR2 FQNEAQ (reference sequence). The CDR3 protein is CASSSRANTGELFF. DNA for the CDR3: TGTGCCAGCAGCTCCCGGGCGAACACCGGGGAGCTGTTTTTT. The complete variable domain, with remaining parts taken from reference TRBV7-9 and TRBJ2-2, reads DTGVSQNPRHKITKRGQNVTFRCDPISEHNRLYWYRQTLGQGPEFLTYFQNEAQLEKSRLLSDRFSAERPKGSFSTLEIQRTEQGDSAMYLCASSSRANTGELFFGEGSRLTVL.

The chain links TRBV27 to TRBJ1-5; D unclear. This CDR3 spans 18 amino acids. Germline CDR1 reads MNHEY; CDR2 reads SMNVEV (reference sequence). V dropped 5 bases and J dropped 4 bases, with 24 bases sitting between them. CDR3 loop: CASSPHTPRGRGNQPQHF. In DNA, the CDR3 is TGTGCCAGCAGTCCCCATACCCCCCGAGGGAGAGGGAATCAGCCCCAGCATTTT.

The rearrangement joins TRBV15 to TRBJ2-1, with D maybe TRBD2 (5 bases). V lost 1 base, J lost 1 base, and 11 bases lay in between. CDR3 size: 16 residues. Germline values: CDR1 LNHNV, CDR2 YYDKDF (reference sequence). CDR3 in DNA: TGTGCCACCAGCAGAGGTACTAGTTGGTCCTACAATGAGCAGTTCTTC. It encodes CATSRGTSWSYNEQFF.

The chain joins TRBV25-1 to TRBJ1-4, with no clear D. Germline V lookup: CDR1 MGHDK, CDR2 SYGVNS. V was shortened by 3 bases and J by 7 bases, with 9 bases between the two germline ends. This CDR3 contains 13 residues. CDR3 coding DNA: TGTGCCAGCAGTGAGACAACTTTTGAAAAACTGTTTTTT. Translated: CASSETTFEKLFF.

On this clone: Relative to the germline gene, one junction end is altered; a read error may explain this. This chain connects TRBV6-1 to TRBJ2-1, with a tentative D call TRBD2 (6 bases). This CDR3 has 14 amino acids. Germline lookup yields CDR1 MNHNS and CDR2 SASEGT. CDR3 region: CASSKVGSYNDQFF. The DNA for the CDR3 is TGTGCCAGCAGTAAAGTCGGGAGTTACAATGATCAGTTCTTC.

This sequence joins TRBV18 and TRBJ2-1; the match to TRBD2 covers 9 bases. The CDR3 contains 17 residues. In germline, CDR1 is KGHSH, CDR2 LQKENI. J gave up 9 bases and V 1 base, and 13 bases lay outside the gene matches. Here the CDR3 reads CASSPLPWGSGSGEQFF. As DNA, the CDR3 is TGTGCCAGCTCACCACTCCCGTGGGGTAGCGGGAGTGGTGAGCAGTTCTTC. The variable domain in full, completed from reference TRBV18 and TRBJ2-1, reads NAGVMQNPRHLVRRRGQEARLRCSPMKGHSHVYWYRQLPEEGLKFMVYLQKENIIDESGMPKERFSAEFPKEGPSILRIQQVVRGDSAAYFCASSPLPWGSGSGEQFFGPGTRLTVL.

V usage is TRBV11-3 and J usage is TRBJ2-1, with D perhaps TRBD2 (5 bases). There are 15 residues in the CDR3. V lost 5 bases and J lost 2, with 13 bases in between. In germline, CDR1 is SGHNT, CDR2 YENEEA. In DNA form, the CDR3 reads TGTGCCAGCAGCCGCGCCGCGGGTGCCTACAATGAGCAGTTCTTC. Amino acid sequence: CASSRAAGAYNEQFF.

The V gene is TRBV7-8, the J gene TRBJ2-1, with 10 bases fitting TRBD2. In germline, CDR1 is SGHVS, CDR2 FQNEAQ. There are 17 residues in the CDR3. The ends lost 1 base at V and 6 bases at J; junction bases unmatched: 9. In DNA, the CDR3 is TGTGCCAGCAGCTTAGACGTCGTTAGCGGGAGGTTCAATGAGCAGTTCTTC. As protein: CASSLDVVSGRFNEQFF.

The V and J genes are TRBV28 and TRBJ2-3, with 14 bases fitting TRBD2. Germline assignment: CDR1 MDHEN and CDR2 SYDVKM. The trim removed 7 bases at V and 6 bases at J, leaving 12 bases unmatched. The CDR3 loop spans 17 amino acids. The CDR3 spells CASIPLGLAGEVDTQYF. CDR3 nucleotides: TGTGCCAGCATCCCTTTGGGACTAGCGGGAGAGGTGGATACGCAGTATTTT. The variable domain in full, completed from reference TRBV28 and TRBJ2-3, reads DVKVTQSSRYLVKRTGEKVFLECVQDMDHENMFWYRQDPGLGLRLIYFSYDVKMKEKGDIPEGYSVSREKKERFSLILESASTNQTSMYLCASIPLGLAGEVDTQYFGPGTRLTVL.

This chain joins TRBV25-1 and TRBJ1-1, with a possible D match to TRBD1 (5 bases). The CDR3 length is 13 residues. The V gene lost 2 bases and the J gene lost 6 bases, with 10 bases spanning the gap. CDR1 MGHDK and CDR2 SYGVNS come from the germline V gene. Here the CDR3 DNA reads TGTGCCAGCAGTGAAAGGCGACAGTCTGAAGCTTTCTTT. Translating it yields CASSERRQSEAFF.

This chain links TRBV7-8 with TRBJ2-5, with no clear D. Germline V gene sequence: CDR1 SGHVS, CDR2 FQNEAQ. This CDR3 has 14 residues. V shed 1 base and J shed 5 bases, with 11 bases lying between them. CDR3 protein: CASSLGYMGETQYF. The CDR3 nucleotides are TGTGCCAGCAGCTTAGGGTACATGGGCGAGACCCAGTACTTC.

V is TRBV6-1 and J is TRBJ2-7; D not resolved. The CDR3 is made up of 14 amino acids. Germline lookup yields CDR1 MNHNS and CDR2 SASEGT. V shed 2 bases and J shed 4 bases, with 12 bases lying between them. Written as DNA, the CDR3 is TGTGCCAGCAGTGAAAGCGCAGTCCCTTACGAGCAGTACTTC. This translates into CASSESAVPYEQYF.

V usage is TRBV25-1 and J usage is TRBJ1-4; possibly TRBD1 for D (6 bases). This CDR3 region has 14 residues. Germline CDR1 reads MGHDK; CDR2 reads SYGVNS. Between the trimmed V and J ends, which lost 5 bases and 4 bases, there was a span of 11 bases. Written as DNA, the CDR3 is TGTGCCAGCAGTAAGACAGGCAATAATGAAAAACTGTTTTTT. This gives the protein CASSKTGNNEKLFF.

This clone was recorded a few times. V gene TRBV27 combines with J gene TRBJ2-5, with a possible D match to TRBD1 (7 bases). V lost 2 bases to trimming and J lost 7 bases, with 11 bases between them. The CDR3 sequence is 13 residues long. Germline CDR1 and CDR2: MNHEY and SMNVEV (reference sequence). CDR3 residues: CASSLRGRGTQYF. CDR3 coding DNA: TGTGCCAGCAGTTTAAGGGGGCGGGGGACCCAGTACTTC.

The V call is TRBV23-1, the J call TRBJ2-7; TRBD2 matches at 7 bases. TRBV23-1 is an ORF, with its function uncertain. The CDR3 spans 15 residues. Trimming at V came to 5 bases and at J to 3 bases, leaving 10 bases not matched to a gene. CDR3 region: CASSKQREADYEQYF. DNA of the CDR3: TGCGCCAGCAGTAAACAGCGGGAAGCCGACTACGAGCAGTACTTC.

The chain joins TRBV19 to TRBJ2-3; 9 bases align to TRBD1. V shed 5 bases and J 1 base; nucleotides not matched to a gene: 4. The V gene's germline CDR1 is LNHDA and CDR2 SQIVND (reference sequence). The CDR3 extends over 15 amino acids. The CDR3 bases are TGTGCCAGTAGTCGGACAGGGGTTGGCACAGATACGCAGTATTTT. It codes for CASSRTGVGTDTQYF.